The clone carrying this TCR beta chain was seen more than once but under ten times. This sample stems from a study of CD8+ T cells in alopecia areata. Researchers gathered lesional scalp punch biopsies and peripheral blood from patients with alopecia areata. The ends were cut back, 7 bases at V and 4 bases at J, with 10 bases in the middle. CDR1 SQVTM and CDR2 ANQGSEA come from the germline V gene. CDR3 length: 11 amino acids. Sequencing used cDNA as its template, made by extracting RNA and reverse transcribing it. Sequencing used immunoSEQ multiplex PCR; TCRdb keeps in-frame clones, though not all of them. The repertoire has 65,000 to 70,000 clones, about three fifths of them found once; the top ten carry approximately 15%.

This sequence was found in a human donor with alopecia areata. Sample: CD8+ T cells sorted from blood, taken at week 0. This chain joins TRBV29-1 and TRBJ1-1, with D possibly TRBD1 on 5 matching bases. The CDR3 region is CSAQGGTEAFF. DNA for the CDR3: TGCAGCGCCCAGGGCGGCACTGAAGCTTTCTTT.